Listed here are 23 T cell receptor beta chains from one sample, sequenced in a study of spatial heterogeneity in lung cancer. TCRdb re-called the 5' RACE reads with MiXCR, one entry per CDR3 protein. The data contain about 120,000 distinct CDR3 sequences, approximately 12% of them singletons. Noted time point: blood at routine non-recurrence follow-up after resection. The authors sequenced whole RNA from tumor, nontumor lung or frozen PBMC without sorting. The material was PBMCs, obtained at follow-up. Receptor source: a male donor with early-stage non-small cell lung cancer.

This rearrangement joins TRBV19 to TRBJ2-2; D possibly corresponds to TRBD2 (5 bases). The germline CDR1 and CDR2 sequences are LNHDA and SQIVND (reference sequence). V lost 1 base and J lost 8, with 11 bases in between. CDR3 size: 14 residues. CDR3 in amino acids: CASSIAEGMGELFF. CDR3 sequence (DNA): TGTGCCAGTAGTATAGCCGAGGGAATGGGGGAGCTGTTTTTT.

This clonotype occurred a few times. J is TRBJ2-3 and V is TRBV6-2 or TRBV6-3; 8 bases align to TRBD1. Germline lookup yields CDR1 MNHEY and CDR2 SVGEGT. The CDR3 length is 15 residues. V lost 2 bases and J lost 4; bases outside the gene matches: 5. The CDR3 region is CASSYDRGLSDTQYF. CDR3 DNA: TGTGCCAGCAGTTACGACAGGGGTCTATCAGATACGCAGTATTTT.

This clonotype was seen ten or more times. J is TRBJ2-7 and V is TRBV29-1, with 13 positions matching TRBD2. Germline CDR1 reads SQVTM; CDR2 reads ANQGSEA. V lost 7 bases to trimming and J lost 4 bases; unmatched junction nucleotides: 4. The CDR3 is made up of 13 amino acids. CDR3 sequence: CSARTSGGYEQYF. CDR3 DNA sequence: TGCAGCGCCCGGACTAGCGGGGGTTACGAGCAGTACTTC.

This clonotype showed up many times. This chain connects TRBV25-1 to TRBJ2-6; D not resolved. The CDR3 is 15 amino acids. V was trimmed by 4 bases and J by 0 bases, leaving 7 bases between them. Per germline, CDR1 MGHDK and CDR2 SYGVNS. This chain's CDR3 is CASSVLFSGANVLTF. In DNA form, the CDR3 reads TGTGCCAGCAGTGTTTTGTTCTCTGGGGCCAACGTCCTGACTTTC.

This chain connects TRBV4-1 to TRBJ2-7; tentatively, D is TRBD2 (6 bases). The CDR3 has 16 residues. Per the germline V gene, CDR1 is MGHRA and CDR2 is YSYEKL. V lost 3 bases, J lost 3 bases, and 18 bases lay in between. CDR3 in amino acids: CASSQLGRTRRYEQYF. In nucleotides, the CDR3 is TGCGCCAGCAGCCAGCTAGGGAGGACCAGACGCTACGAGCAGTACTTC.

This clonotype was seen only a few times. This rearrangement joins TRBV20-1 to TRBJ2-1; 7 bases fit TRBD2. Germline trimming cut 2 bases from V and 0 bases from J; bases unmatched to any gene: 4. Germline V gene data show CDR1 as DFQATT and CDR2 as SNEGSKA (reference sequence). The CDR3 spans 15 residues. The CDR3 DNA sequence: TGCAGTGCTAGATGGGGGGAGGGCTCCTACAATGAGCAGTTCTTC. Protein product: CSARWGEGSYNEQFF.

The chain joins TRBV4-1 to TRBJ2-1; D perhaps matches TRBD1 (6 bases). From germline, CDR1 is MGHRA and CDR2 YSYEKL. This CDR3 comprises 14 residues. V was cut by 4 bases and J by 5 bases, with 12 bases left in between. The CDR3 loop reads CASSLPTGNNEQFF. The CDR3 DNA is TGCGCCAGCAGCCTCCCGACAGGCAACAATGAGCAGTTCTTC.

This clonotype occurred a few times. The chain uses TRBV25-1 and TRBJ1-1; TRBD1 matches at 8 bases. After removal of 3 bases from V and 13 bases from J, the junction contained 7 bases not matched to a gene. Germline-derived CDR1 and CDR2 are MGHDK and SYGVNS. This CDR3 is 12 amino acids long. CDR3 amino acids: CASSDPGQGGFF. CDR3 sequence (DNA): TGTGCCAGCAGTGATCCCGGACAGGGAGGTTTCTTT. Using reference TRBV25-1 and TRBJ1-1 for the parts outside the CDR3, the full variable domain is EADIYQTPRYLVIGTGKKITLECSQTMGHDKMYWYQQDPGMELHLIHYSYGVNSTEKGDLSSESTVSRIRTEHFPLTLESARPSHTSQYLCASSDPGQGGFFGQGTRLTVV.

V usage is TRBV4-3 and J usage is TRBJ1-3, with D possibly matching TRBD1 (5 bases). V was pared by 1 base and J by 0 bases, with 10 bases between. Looked up from germline, CDR1 is LGHNA and CDR2 is YSLEER. CDR3 length: 16 residues. The CDR3 coding sequence is TGCGCCAGCAGCCAAGTCGCAGGGAGCTCTGGAAACACCATATATTTT. Its translation is CASSQVAGSSGNTIYF.

This clonotype was seen only a few times. The chain joins TRBV11-3 to TRBJ2-1; 7 nucleotides line up with TRBD2. Germline CDR1 is SGHNT and CDR2 is YENEEA. Trimming at V came to 4 bases and at J to 2 bases, leaving 5 bases not matched to a gene. CDR3 length: 15 residues. The CDR3 loop reads CASSSVAGPYNEQFF. CDR3 in DNA: TGTGCCAGCAGCTCCGTAGCGGGCCCCTACAATGAGCAGTTCTTC.

The sample holds a few counts of this clonotype. CDR3 residues: CASSFTESSYNEQFF. The CDR3 DNA reads TGTGCCAGCAGCTTCACAGAGAGCTCCTACAATGAGCAGTTCTTC. The rearrangement joins TRBV7-9 to TRBJ2-1; D gene ambiguous. The CDR3 sequence is 15 residues long. Germline lookup yields CDR1 SEHNR and CDR2 FQNEAQ (reference sequence). V dropped 3 bases and J dropped 0 bases, with 9 bases sitting between them.

This chain links TRBV25-1 with TRBJ1-1, with 7 nucleotides matching TRBD1. J was trimmed by 2 bases and V by 3 bases; bases with no gene match: 3. The germline V gene encodes CDR1 MGHDK and CDR2 SYGVNS. This CDR3 spans 14 amino acids. CDR3 bases: TGTGCCAGCAGTGACGGAGGGGGCAACACTGAAGCTTTCTTT. It is translated as CASSDGGGNTEAFF.

This clonotype was counted a few times. V and J are TRBV4-3 and TRBJ2-3, with D possibly being TRBD1 or TRBD2 (6 bases each). There are 15 residues in the CDR3. Between the trimmed V and J ends, which lost 6 bases and 3 bases, there was a span of 16 bases. The germline CDR1 and CDR2 sequences are LGHNA and YSLEER. The CDR3 nucleotides are TGCGCCAGCAGTGGAGGGGGTGTAAGAACAGATACGCAGTATTTT. Translation gives CASSGGGVRTDTQYF.

This clonotype was recorded at least ten times. The rearrangement links TRBV29-1 to TRBJ2-1; 7 positions agree with TRBD1. V shed 3 bases, J shed 10 bases, and the junction held 12 bases outside the gene matches. The CDR3 loop spans 14 amino acids. The germline V gene encodes CDR1 SQVTM and CDR2 ANQGSEA. In DNA form, the CDR3 reads TGCAGCGTTGAGGGGAACGACAGGGCTGGCGAGCAGTTCTTC. This gives the protein CSVEGNDRAGEQFF.

This chain links TRBV7-2 with TRBJ1-5; a possible D gene is TRBD1 (6 bases). The CDR3 runs 15 residues. V was trimmed by 2 bases and J by 6 bases, leaving 14 bases between them. Germline CDR1 SGHTA, CDR2 FQGNSA. The DNA for the CDR3 is TGTGCCAGCAGCTTAAAGGGGGGGAAAGCTCAGCCCCAGCATTTT. Translated: CASSLKGGKAQPQHF.

The V gene is TRBV18, the J gene TRBJ1-2; TRBD1 aligns across 8 bases. Germline V gene lookup returns CDR1 KGHSH and CDR2 LQKENI. The CDR3 sequence is 16 residues long. Germline trimming cut 1 base from V and 6 bases from J; bases unmatched to any gene: 10. CDR3 nucleotides: TGTGCCAGCTCACCACGTGTCGGGGGACAGGTTAATGGCTACACCTTC. Amino acid sequence: CASSPRVGGQVNGYTF.

Many counts were recorded for this clonotype. V usage is TRBV7-8 and J usage is TRBJ2-1; D remains unclear. The germline CDR1 and CDR2 sequences are SGHVS and FQNEAQ. This CDR3 has 16 residues. Trimming removed 1 base at V and 0 bases at J, with 10 bases between. The chain's CDR3 is CASSLGLSVSYNEQFF. The CDR3 region has the DNA TGTGCCAGCAGCTTAGGTTTGTCAGTCTCCTACAATGAGCAGTTCTTC.

The chain recombines TRBV6-6 with TRBJ1-6; D unresolved. Trimming took off 7 bases at V and 8 bases at J, with 9 bases between the two ends. CDR3 length: 12 residues. Germline V gives CDR1 MNHNY, CDR2 SVGAGI (reference sequence). CDR3 in DNA: TGTGCCAGCACCCCCGGGGATTCACCCCTCCACTTT. Translation: CASTPGDSPLHF.

This clonotype was seen repeatedly, ten times or more. This chain connects TRBV5-4 to TRBJ2-5; perhaps TRBD1 as D (5 bases). Germline-derived CDR1 and CDR2 are SGHNT and YYREEE (reference sequence). V lost 4 bases to trimming and J lost 4 bases, with 11 bases between them. This CDR3 spans 13 amino acids. This CDR3 is CASSPDMAETQYF. Written as DNA, the CDR3 is TGTGCCAGCAGCCCGGACATGGCAGAGACCCAGTACTTC.

This clonotype was counted at least ten times. V is TRBV14 and J is TRBJ1-6; D call uncertain. The CDR3 extends over 12 amino acids. V was pared by 4 bases and J by 8 bases, with 6 bases between. Germline V lookup: CDR1 SGHDN, CDR2 FVKESK. The chain's CDR3 is CASSRSYSPLHF. The CDR3 DNA sequence: TGTGCCAGCAGCCGGAGCTATTCACCCCTCCACTTT.

The chain links TRBV12-3 or TRBV12-4 to TRBJ1-2; D not certain. The V gene lost 1 base and the J gene lost 2 bases, with 14 bases spanning the gap. CDR3 length equals 16 residues. The CDR3 DNA sequence: TGTGCCAGCAGTTTAGGTCGCGGACGGCAGAACTATGGCTACACCTTC. It encodes CASSLGRGRQNYGYTF.

The CDR3 protein is CASSGQGAGPQHF. The CDR3 region has the DNA TGTGCCAGCAGTGGACAGGGAGCCGGGCCCCAGCATTTT. The chain has TRBV12-3 or TRBV12-4 and TRBJ1-5; 8 nucleotides align to TRBD1. CDR3 length: 13 residues. The ends lost 5 bases at V and 9 bases at J; junction bases unmatched: 6.

The chain is built from TRBV5-1 and TRBJ2-7; tentatively, D is TRBD1 or TRBD2 (5 bases each). There are 13 residues in the CDR3. Germline V gene sequence: CDR1 SGHRS, CDR2 YFSETQ. Trimming shortened V by 6 bases and J by 4 bases, and 14 bases separated the two germline ends. The CDR3, as DNA: TGCGCCAGCACGGGATCCGGGACGTACGAGCAGTACTTC. Protein product: CASTGSGTYEQYF.